These T cell receptor beta chains were read from a single sample in a study of cytomegalovirus exposure and HLA in healthy donors. Libraries were prepared by immunoSEQ multiplex PCR; TCRdb keeps only in-frame clonotypes and omits some of them. The sample holds some 130,000 clones; roughly 84% are singletons and the top ten take 2% to 3%. The sample taken for sequencing was PBMCs. These receptors originate from a man aged 50-59 years in good health and CMV-seronegative. Each CDR3 is given with its conserved first and last residue. A D gene is named only where the DNA matches it firmly. The size field is filled for only some rows; it gives once, few, many or a size class.

CDR3aa | CDR3nt | j_gene | v_gene | abundance | d_gene
CASSQDDRTYVTYEQYF | TGTGCCAGCAGCCAAGATGATAGGACATACGTTACCTACGAGCAGTACTTC | TRBJ2-7 | TRBV14 | NA | NA
CASSYRDFGEYGYTF | TGTGCCAGCAGTTATCGGGACTTCGGAGAGTATGGCTACACCTTC | TRBJ1-2 | TRBV6-5 | once | NA
CASSVNRNTNLNTEAFF | TGTGCCAGCAGCGTAAACAGGAACACGAATTTGAACACTGAAGCTTTCTTT | TRBJ1-1 | TRBV9 | NA | NA
CASSYQGQSGSPLHF | TGTGCCAGCAGTTACCAGGGACAGAGCGGATCACCCCTCCACTTT | TRBJ1-6 | TRBV6-6 | NA | TRBD1
CASSYSSRAVNTEAFF | TGTGCCAGCAGTTACTCGTCCAGGGCTGTAAACACTGAAGCTTTCTTT | TRBJ1-1 | TRBV6-5 | NA | NA
CASSFYKTYEQYF | TGTGCCAGCAGCTTTTACAAGACCTACGAGCAGTACTTC | TRBJ2-7 | TRBV13 | NA | NA
CASSTTGANVLTF | TGTGCCAGCAGTACGACAGGGGCCAACGTCCTGACTTTC | TRBJ2-6 | TRBV6-5 | NA | NA
CASSESPRQNTEAFF | TGTGCCAGCAGTGAAAGCCCGAGACAGAACACTGAAGCTTTCTTT | TRBJ1-1 | TRBV2 | few | NA
CASSLLRRGSYEQYF | TGTGCCAGCAGCTTACTTCGTAGGGGGAGCTACGAGCAGTACTTC | TRBJ2-7 | TRBV7-9 | NA | NA
CASSSRWSVGAARPIYTEAFF | TGTGCCAGCAGTTCCAGGTGGTCGGTCGGCGCCGCTCGACCGATATACACTGAAGCTTTCTTT | TRBJ1-1 | TRBV27 | NA | NA
CASSQEDFWGTDTQYF | TGTGCCAGCAGCCAAGAGGACTTCTGGGGCACAGATACGCAGTATTTT | TRBJ2-3 | TRBV16 | NA | NA
CASSFWTGHASDGELFF | TGTGCCAGCAGCTTTTGGACCGGACACGCTTCGGACGGGGAGCTGTTTTTT | TRBJ2-2 | TRBV5-6 | NA | NA
CASKGDTNQPQHF | TGCGCCAGCAAGGGGGACACCAATCAGCCCCAGCATTTT | TRBJ1-5 | TRBV10-2 | NA | NA
CASSYSAGGSAFF | TGTGCCAGCAGTTACTCGGCAGGGGGTTCAGCTTTCTTT | TRBJ1-1 | TRBV6-5 | NA | TRBD1
CASSLRGAANTEAFF | TGCGCCAGCAGCTTGAGGGGCGCAGCGAACACTGAAGCTTTCTTT | TRBJ1-1 | TRBV5-1 | NA | NA
CASSPPGGYEQYF | TGTGCCAGCTCACCACCGGGGGGATACGAGCAGTACTTC | TRBJ2-7 | TRBV18 | NA | NA
CAISSPGVNTEAFF | TGTGCCATCAGTTCGCCGGGGGTGAACACTGAAGCTTTCTTT | TRBJ1-1 | TRBV10-3 | NA | NA
CAWKYGTVSSYNSPLHF | TGTGCCTGGAAGTATGGGACAGTCAGCTCCTATAATTCACCCCTCCACTTT | TRBJ1-6 | TRBV30 | NA | TRBD1
CASSRRDSGFNQPQHF | TGTGCCAGCAGTCGCCGGGACAGCGGCTTCAATCAGCCCCAGCATTTT | TRBJ1-5 | TRBV2 | NA | TRBD1
CASSVGPSGPQETQYF | TGTGCCAGCAGCGTAGGACCAAGCGGGCCACAAGAGACCCAGTACTTC | TRBJ2-5 | TRBV9 | NA | NA
CASSLTQTNDGYTF | TGTGCCAGCAGCTTAACGCAGACTAACGATGGCTACACCTTC | TRBJ1-2 | TRBV7-9 | NA | NA
CASSATGTGANYGYTF | TGTGCCAGCAGTGCCACAGGGACAGGGGCTAACTATGGCTACACCTTC | TRBJ1-2 | TRBV6-4 | NA | TRBD1
CASSLAVGGLGETQYF | TGTGCTAGCAGCTTAGCGGTTGGGGGCCTAGGAGAGACCCAGTACTTC | TRBJ2-5 | TRBV7-7 | NA | NA
CASSLVSDRANEQFF | TGTGCCAGCAGCCTGGTCTCGGACAGGGCCAATGAGCAGTTCTTC | TRBJ2-1 | TRBV5-5 | few | TRBD1
CASSKDGGRVYEQYF | TGTGCCAGCAGCAAAGATGGGGGGAGGGTCTACGAGCAGTACTTC | TRBJ2-7 | TRBV21-1 | NA | NA
CAWSFGYTEAFF | TGTGCCTGGAGTTTCGGGTACACTGAAGCTTTCTTT | TRBJ1-1 | TRBV30 | NA | NA
CASTLERNQPQHF | TGTGCCAGCACTTTGGAGAGAAATCAGCCCCAGCATTTT | TRBJ1-5 | TRBV2 | once | NA
CASSPILGRGRRETQYF | TGTGCCAGCTCACCCATCCTAGGCAGGGGGAGACGGGAGACCCAGTACTTC | TRBJ2-5 | TRBV18 | NA | TRBD1
CASSQERAAGNTIYF | TGCGCCAGCAGCCAAGAGAGGGCAGCTGGAAACACCATATATTTT | TRBJ1-3 | TRBV4-1 | NA | NA
CASSLDRDYGYTF | TGTGCCAGCAGCTTGGACAGGGACTATGGCTACACCTTC | TRBJ1-2 | TRBV6-5 | NA | TRBD1
CASSPREKGGTEAFF | TGCGCCAGCAGCCCGAGAGAAAAAGGGGGCACTGAAGCTTTCTTT | TRBJ1-1 | TRBV4-1 | NA | NA
CASRSGGNYNEQFF | TGTGCCAGTAGATCAGGGGGCAATTACAATGAGCAGTTCTTC | TRBJ2-1 | TRBV19 | NA | TRBD1
CASSQGSIYNEQFF | TGCGCCAGCAGCCAAGGATCTATTTACAATGAGCAGTTCTTC | TRBJ2-1 | TRBV4-1 | NA | NA
CASSYGPGDTEAFF | TGTGCCAGCAGTTACGGACCCGGGGACACTGAAGCTTTCTTT | TRBJ1-1 | TRBV6-5 | once | NA
CASSFGKAYNEQFF | TGTGCCAGCAGCTTCGGGAAGGCCTACAATGAGCAGTTCTTC | TRBJ2-1 | TRBV11-3 | NA | NA
CAWRERQRVNSPLHF | TGTGCCTGGAGGGAGAGACAGAGAGTTAATTCACCCCTCCACTTT | TRBJ1-6 | TRBV30 | NA | NA
CAIRIQGAYGYTF | TGTGCCATCAGAATACAGGGGGCCTATGGCTACACCTTC | TRBJ1-2 | TRBV10-3 | NA | TRBD1
CASSSSLSYEQYF | TGTGCCAGCAGCTCGAGTTTAAGCTACGAGCAGTACTTC | TRBJ2-7 | TRBV7-9 | NA | NA
CAWKREDTEAFF | TGTGCCTGGAAAAGAGAGGACACTGAAGCTTTCTTT | TRBJ1-1 | TRBV30 | NA | NA
CASSYSTGYEQYF | TGTGCCAGCAGTTACTCGACAGGTTACGAGCAGTACTTC | TRBJ2-7 | TRBV6-5 | NA | NA
CASSFGGNLTYEQYF | TGTGCCAGCAGCTTTGGCGGGAATTTAACCTACGAGCAGTACTTC | TRBJ2-7 | TRBV13 | NA | NA
CASSLGGGEQYF | TGCGCCAGCAGCTTGGGGGGGGGTGAGCAGTACTTC | TRBJ2-7 | TRBV5-1 | NA | TRBD2
CASSPRDRKSNQPQHF | TGTGCCAGCAGCCCCCGGGACAGAAAAAGCAATCAGCCCCAGCATTTT | TRBJ1-5 | TRBV11-3 | NA | TRBD1
CASRPGGETEAFF | TGTGCCAGCAGGCCCGGCGGGGAAACTGAAGCTTTCTTT | TRBJ1-1 | TRBV6-5 | NA | NA
CAWSVRGGGYNSPLHF | TGTGCCTGGAGTGTACGGGGGGGTGGCTATAATTCACCCCTCCACTTT | TRBJ1-6 | TRBV30 | once | NA
CASSLDRRRNGYTF | TGTGCCAGCAGCTTAGACAGGCGAAGGAATGGCTACACCTTC | TRBJ1-2 | TRBV7-2 | NA | NA
CASSATGGGTGELFF | TGTGCCAGCAGCGCCACAGGGGGCGGCACCGGGGAGCTGTTTTTT | TRBJ2-2 | TRBV9 | once | TRBD1
CASSPTSGRTDTQYF | TGTGCCAGCTCACCGACTAGCGGGCGCACAGATACGCAGTATTTT | TRBJ2-3 | TRBV18 | NA | TRBD2
CASSLGQLIYNEQFF | TGCGCCAGCAGCTTGGGACAGCTCATCTACAATGAGCAGTTCTTC | TRBJ2-1 | TRBV5-1 | few | NA
CASSQRQGPTGELFF | TGTGCCAGCAGCCAACGACAGGGCCCAACCGGGGAGCTGTTTTTT | TRBJ2-2 | TRBV7-2 | few | TRBD1
CASSYSGGPNYGYTF | TGTGCCAGCAGTTACTCGGGAGGTCCTAACTATGGCTACACCTTC | TRBJ1-2 | TRBV6-5 | NA | NA
CASSQDAGDGYEQYF | TGCGCCAGCAGCCAAGATGCGGGTGACGGCTACGAGCAGTACTTC | TRBJ2-7 | TRBV4-3 | NA | NA
CASSLERSNEQFF | TGTGCCAGCAGCTTAGAGAGGAGCAATGAGCAGTTCTTC | TRBJ2-1 | TRBV11-2 | NA | NA
CASSIAGGYEQYF | TGTGCCAGTAGTATCGCAGGGGGCTACGAGCAGTACTTC | TRBJ2-7 | TRBV19 | few | TRBD1
CASSPAGPGGYTF | TGTGCCAGCTCACCTGCGGGACCCGGAGGCTACACCTTC | TRBJ1-2 | TRBV18 | NA | NA